The entry below describes one T cell receptor beta chain. This clone was detected only a few times. Its cognate antigen has yet to be identified. No base-level quality is on record; no much larger clone is a single base apart. The sample originates from a study of vaccination effects on CD4 cells after COVID-19 (dated by TCRdb to the early 2020s). As for the study more broadly: Two doses of either the BNT162b2 or the mRNA-1273 mRNA SARS-CoV-2 vaccine were administered to participants. The study compared SARS-CoV-2 spike-specific CD4+ TCR repertoires before and after mRNA vaccination in COVID-19 convalescent patients and infection-naive vaccine recipients. A total of more than 8 COVID-19 convalescent patients and 4 SARS-CoV-2-naive healthy vaccine recipients were included in the full study. In the study, cultures from other donors were sequenced using the Oncomine TCR Beta short-read assay on an Illumina iSeq 100.

Study-wide conclusions, independent of this receptor: The study was limited by a small number of convalescent patients and lacked early post-infection timepoints. Among healthy vaccine recipients, nearly all vaccine-induced clones were SARS-CoV-2 mono-reactive, and just 1 of 255 was cross-reactive with common cold coronaviruses. At late post-vaccination timepoints, both infection-induced and vaccine-induced clones showed marked clonal contraction, consistent with waning T cell responses.

Library generation was performed with the immunoSEQ multiplex PCR assay. DNA from the CD4+ T cells that had been cultured and isolated underwent TCR beta CDR3 sequencing. The authors' analysis ran thus. Non-productive TCR sequences were removed, reads were trimmed to the CDR3 region, and CDR3s of at least 7 amino acids were retained. Antigen-specific clonotypes were identified using the MANAFEST web app by comparison of expansion in peptide wells against reference cultures. Positive clones required FDR<0.05 expansion versus reference and all other wells, odds ratio above 5, and frequency above 0.1% in two replicate wells. A clonotype was called cross-reactive if it was significantly expanded both in SARS-CoV-2 spike wells and in at least one common cold coronavirus spike condition. Using the stringdist R package, CDR3 similarity was measured by Levenshtein distance, and unrooted trees were constructed with ape in R 3.6.1. TCRdb took over this immuneACCESS table, retaining in-frame rearrangements with V and J assigned. Such tables are incomplete; in checked studies, under half of the missing clones stem from an unresolved V gene, and the remainder is unexplained. The V and J calls and clone size come from that table; D and trimming were worked out from the DNA. For this sample there are approximately 44,000 clones; more than 65% appear just once. Together, the top ten hold about 3.1% of the sample.

To identify antigen-specific CD4+ T cell clonotypes by their expansion, the ViraFEST assay first stimulated PBMC with viral peptide pools and then applied TCR sequencing. After roughly 11 days of culture, CD4+ T cells were isolated with the EasySep CD4+ T cell isolation kit. Negative nucleocapsid antibody results before and after vaccination confirmed that the healthy vaccine recipients had no prior SARS-CoV-2 infection. Each well held around 2 million PBMC cultured in IMDM containing 5% human AB serum, roughly 9.6 IU/ml IL-2 and gentamicin, along with about 10 ug/ml peptides. Half of the culture medium was replaced with fresh IL-2-containing medium on days 3 and 7. Unless otherwise noted, each peptide stimulation condition was cultured in triplicate wells. PBMC were separated from whole blood using Ficoll-Paque Plus gradient centrifugation and were then either cryopreserved at -140C or used fresh. Overlapping peptide pools spanned the spike proteins of SARS-CoV-2 and the common cold coronaviruses HCoV-NL63, HCoV-OC43 and HCoV-229E. The QIAamp micro DNA kit was used to extract genomic DNA from the cultured CD4+ T cells.

This TCR was sampled from a human donor who received a COVID-19 vaccine. Here the sequenced sample was CD4+ T cells from PBMCs cultured with HCoV-NL63 spike peptides, taken before COVID-19 vaccination. The cell subset or site label of this sample denotes: HCoV-NL63 spike overlapping peptide pool stimulation.

The CDR3 reads as follows: CATSDTRAYNEQFF. The DNA sequence reads TGTGCCACCAGTGATACGCGCGCCTACAATGAGCAGTTCTTC. Here the chain combines TRBV24-1 and TRBJ2-1, with the identity of the D gene unclear. The CDR3 holds 14 amino acids from the cysteine to the phenylalanine. CDR3 DNA only is kept here, 42 bases in frame from base 1. V loses 3 bases, J loses 2 bases, and the germline ends lie 7 bases apart. CDR1 and CDR2 (KGHDR, SFDVKD) derive from the germline V gene.